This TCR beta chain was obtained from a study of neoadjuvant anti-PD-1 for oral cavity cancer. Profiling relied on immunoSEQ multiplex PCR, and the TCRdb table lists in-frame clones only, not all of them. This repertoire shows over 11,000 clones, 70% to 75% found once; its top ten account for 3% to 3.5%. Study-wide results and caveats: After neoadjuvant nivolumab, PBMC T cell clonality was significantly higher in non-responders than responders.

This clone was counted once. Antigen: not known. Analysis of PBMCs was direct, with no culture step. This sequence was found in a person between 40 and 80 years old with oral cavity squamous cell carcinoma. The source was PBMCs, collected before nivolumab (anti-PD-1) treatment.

CDR3 loop: CASTGGSNEQYF. The CDR3 DNA reads as TGTGCCAGCACAGGGGGGAGCAACGAGCAGTACTTC. V usage is TRBV6-6 and J usage is TRBJ2-7; the D gene is possibly TRBD1 (7 bases). The V gene's germline CDR1 is MNHNY and CDR2 SVGAGI (reference sequence). The ends were cut back, 7 bases at V and 5 bases at J, with 12 bases in the middle. There are 12 residues in the CDR3.